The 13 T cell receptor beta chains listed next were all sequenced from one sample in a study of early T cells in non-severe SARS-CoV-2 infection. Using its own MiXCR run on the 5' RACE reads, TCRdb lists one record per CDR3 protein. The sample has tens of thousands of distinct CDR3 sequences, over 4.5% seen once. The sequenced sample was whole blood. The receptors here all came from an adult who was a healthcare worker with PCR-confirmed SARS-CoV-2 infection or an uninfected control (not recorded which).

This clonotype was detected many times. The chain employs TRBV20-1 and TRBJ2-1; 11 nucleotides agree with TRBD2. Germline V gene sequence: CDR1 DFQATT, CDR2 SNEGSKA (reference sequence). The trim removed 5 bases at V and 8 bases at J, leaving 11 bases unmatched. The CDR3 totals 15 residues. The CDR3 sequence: CSAVLSGGAIDEQFF. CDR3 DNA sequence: TGCAGTGCTGTTCTTAGCGGGGGGGCGATAGATGAGCAGTTCTTC.

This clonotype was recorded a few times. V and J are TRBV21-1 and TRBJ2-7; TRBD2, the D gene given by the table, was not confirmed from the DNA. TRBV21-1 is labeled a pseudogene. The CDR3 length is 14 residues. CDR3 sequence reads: CASSAGLDGYEQYF. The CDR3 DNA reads TGTGCCAGCAGCGCGGGACTGGATGGCTACGAGCAGTACTTC.

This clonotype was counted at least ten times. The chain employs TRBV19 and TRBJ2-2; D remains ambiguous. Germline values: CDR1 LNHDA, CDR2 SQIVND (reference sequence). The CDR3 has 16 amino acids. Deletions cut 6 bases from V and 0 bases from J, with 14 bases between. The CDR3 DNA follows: TGTGCCAGTAGCCCACTATTGGGGTCGAACACCGGGGAGCTGTTTTTT. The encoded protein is CASSPLLGSNTGELFF.

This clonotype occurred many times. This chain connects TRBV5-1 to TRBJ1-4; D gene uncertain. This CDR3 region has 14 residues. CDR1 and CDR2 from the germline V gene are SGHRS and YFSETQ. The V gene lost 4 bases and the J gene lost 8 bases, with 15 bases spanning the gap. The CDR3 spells CASSPEIQEEKLFF. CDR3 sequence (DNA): TGCGCCAGCAGCCCGGAGATACAAGAGGAAAAACTGTTTTTT.

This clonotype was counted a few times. This CDR3 reads CATQQGARVRSTEAFF. As DNA, the CDR3 is TGTGCCACCCAACAGGGGGCACGAGTCAGGTCCACTGAAGCTTTCTTT. V is TRBV2 and J is TRBJ1-1; the match to TRBD1 covers 9 bases. The CDR3 is 16 amino acids. V lost 10 bases to trimming and J lost 4 bases; unmatched junction nucleotides: 16. CDR1 is SNHLY, CDR2 FYNNEI, per germline.

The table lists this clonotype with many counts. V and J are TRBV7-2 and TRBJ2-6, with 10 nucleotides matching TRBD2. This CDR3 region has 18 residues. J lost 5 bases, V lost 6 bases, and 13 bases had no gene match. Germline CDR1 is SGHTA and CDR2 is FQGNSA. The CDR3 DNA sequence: TGTGCCAGCAGTAAAATAGCGGGGGGCACGATCTGGGCCAACGTCCTGACTTTC. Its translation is CASSKIAGGTIWANVLTF.

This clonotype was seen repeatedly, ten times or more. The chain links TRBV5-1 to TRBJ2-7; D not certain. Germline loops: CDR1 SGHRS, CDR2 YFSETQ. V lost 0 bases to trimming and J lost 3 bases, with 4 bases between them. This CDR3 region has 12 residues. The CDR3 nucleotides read TGCGCCAGCAGCTTGGGGTTCTACGAGCAGTACTTC. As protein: CASSLGFYEQYF.

CDR3: CSARDWGSGGNSPLHF. The DNA of the CDR3 is TGCAGTGCTAGAGATTGGGGTAGCGGGGGCAATTCACCCCTCCACTTT. The chain combines TRBV20-1 with TRBJ1-6; possible D gene TRBD1, 6 bases. The CDR3 spans 16 residues. The ends were cut back, 0 bases at V and 7 bases at J, with 16 bases in the middle. Germline lookup yields CDR1 DFQATT and CDR2 SNEGSKA (reference sequence).

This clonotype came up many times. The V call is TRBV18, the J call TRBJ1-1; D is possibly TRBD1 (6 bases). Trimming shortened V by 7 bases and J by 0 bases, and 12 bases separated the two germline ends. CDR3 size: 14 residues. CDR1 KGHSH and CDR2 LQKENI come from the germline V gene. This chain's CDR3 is CASLRQAVNTEAFF. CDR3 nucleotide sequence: TGTGCCAGCTTAAGACAGGCTGTGAACACTGAAGCTTTCTTT.

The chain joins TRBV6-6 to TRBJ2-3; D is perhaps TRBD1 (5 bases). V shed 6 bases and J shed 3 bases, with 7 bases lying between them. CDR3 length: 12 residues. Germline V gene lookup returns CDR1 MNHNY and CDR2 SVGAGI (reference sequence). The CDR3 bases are TGTGCCAGCAGCCAGGGTACAGATACGCAGTATTTT. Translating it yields CASSQGTDTQYF.

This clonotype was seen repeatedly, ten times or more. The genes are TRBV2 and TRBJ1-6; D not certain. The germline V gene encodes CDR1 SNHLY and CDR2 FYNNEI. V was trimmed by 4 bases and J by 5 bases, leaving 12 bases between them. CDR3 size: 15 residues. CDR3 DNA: TGTGCCAGCAGTGTCGGCAGCTCTAATAATTCACCCCTCCACTTT. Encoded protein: CASSVGSSNNSPLHF.

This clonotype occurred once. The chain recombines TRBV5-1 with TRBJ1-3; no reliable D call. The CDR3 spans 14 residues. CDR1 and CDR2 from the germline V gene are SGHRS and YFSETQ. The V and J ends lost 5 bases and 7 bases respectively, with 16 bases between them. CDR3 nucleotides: TGCGCCAGCAGTAGCGGCGAGGACGCGAACACCATATATTTT. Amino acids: CASSSGEDANTIYF.

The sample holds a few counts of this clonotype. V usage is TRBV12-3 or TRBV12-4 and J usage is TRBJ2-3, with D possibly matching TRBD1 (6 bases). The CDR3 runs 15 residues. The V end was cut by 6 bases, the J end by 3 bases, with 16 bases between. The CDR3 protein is CASRNRALTTDTQYF. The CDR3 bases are TGTGCCAGCAGAAACAGGGCCCTCACGACAGATACGCAGTATTTT.